This T cell receptor beta chain was found in a study of cytomegalovirus exposure and HLA in healthy donors. In the case of this clone: Its specificity is not known.

V shed 1 base and J 2 bases; nucleotides not matched to a gene: 9. The germline V gene encodes CDR1 SGHVS and CDR2 FQNEAQ. The CDR3 has 17 residues. Findings of the study overall: In vitro testing confirmed a few CMV-associated chains as specific for CMV antigens.

TCRdb's copy holds only in-frame clones and misses some; the assay was immunoSEQ multiplex PCR. The table lists about 43,000 clones, about 90% of them singletons. This TCR came from a man younger than 35 in good health and CMV-seronegative. The rearrangement uses TRBV7-8 and TRBJ2-3, with 7 bases fitting TRBD2. Sequenced material: PBMCs. CDR3 sequence reads: CASSLVLSGAPTDTQYF. The CDR3, as DNA: TGTGCCAGCAGCTTAGTTTTGAGCGGGGCCCCCACAGATACGCAGTATTTT.